A single sample is the source of the 24 T cell receptor beta chains below, sequenced in a study of T cell clonotyping in hematopoietic cell transplantation. The protocol was immunoSEQ multiplex PCR, while the TCRdb copy is restricted to in-frame clones and leaves out a portion. The sample has about 18,000 clones; 86% are singletons. The time point here: recipient sample about 28 days before transplant, after cytoreduction. The source material was peripheral blood mononuclear cells, sampled before stem cell transplant. Every receptor here comes from a man aged 45-60 years with acute myeloid leukemia. Some clones in this sample may be carry-over from other donors' samples.

The V call is TRBV11-2, the J call TRBJ2-2; TRBD1 matches at 9 bases. Germline V gene sequence: CDR1 SGHAT, CDR2 FQNNGV. The CDR3 runs 17 residues. The junction had 10 bases not matched to a gene; V was cut back by 5 bases and J by 3 bases. CDR3 protein: CASSLTPDRGYTGELFF. The CDR3 bases are TGTGCCAGCAGCCTAACCCCGGACAGGGGTTACACCGGGGAGCTGTTTTTT.

This chain joins TRBV4-1 and TRBJ1-5; no definite D call. The germline V gene has CDR1 MGHRA and CDR2 YSYEKL. Between the trimmed V and J ends, which lost 4 bases and 7 bases, there was a span of 11 bases. This CDR3 region has 13 residues. DNA for the CDR3: TGCGCCAGCAGCCTACGCCGGGAACAGCCCCAGCATTTT. This codes for CASSLRREQPQHF.

The rearrangement uses TRBV28 and TRBJ2-5; D may correspond to TRBD1 or TRBD2 (5 bases each). The end of the DNA is better explained by TRBJ2-7, so the J call may be wrong. This CDR3 region has 12 residues. The germline gives CDR1 MDHEN, CDR2 SYDVKM. CDR3 sequence: CASSLGGYEQYF. The CDR3 DNA follows: TGTGCCAGCAGTTTAGGGGGCTACGAGCAGTACTTC.

V and J are TRBV29-1 and TRBJ2-5, with 7 bases matching TRBD2. After removal of 4 bases from V and 0 bases from J, the junction contained 2 bases not matched to a gene. Germline CDR1 SQVTM, CDR2 ANQGSEA. The CDR3 is 13 residues long. The CDR3: CSVARGDQETQYF. The CDR3 region has the DNA TGCAGCGTTGCTCGGGGGGACCAAGAGACCCAGTACTTC.

The V gene is TRBV6-5, the J gene TRBJ1-1, with D unclear. The V end was cut by 2 bases, the J end by 7 bases, with 8 bases between. The CDR3 sequence is 12 residues long. Per germline, CDR1 MNHEY and CDR2 SVGAGI. CDR3 in amino acids: CASSYGWDEAFF. CDR3 DNA sequence: TGTGCCAGCAGTTACGGGTGGGATGAAGCTTTCTTT.

The CDR3 DNA reads TGTGCCAGCAGCCAAGGGACAGGGGAAGAGACCCAGTACTTC. This translates into CASSQGTGEETQYF. The V and J genes are TRBV14 and TRBJ2-5; 9 positions agree with TRBD1. Per the germline V gene, CDR1 is SGHDN and CDR2 is FVKESK. CDR3 length: 14 residues. The V gene end was trimmed by 1 base and the J gene end by 3 bases; junction bases not matched to a gene: 0.

The rearrangement uses TRBV10-3 and TRBJ1-1; no definite D call. V gave up 7 bases and J gave up 2 bases, with 11 bases separating them. Germline V CDR1 and CDR2: ENHRY, SYGVKD. There are 13 residues in the CDR3. In DNA, the CDR3 is TGTGCCATCAAGGGAGCAGAAAACACTGAAGCTTTCTTT. Its translation: CAIKGAENTEAFF.

The genes are TRBV6-1 and TRBJ1-3, with unresolved D. Germline assignment: CDR1 MNHNS and CDR2 SASEGT. V was clipped by 1 base and J by 0 bases, with 7 bases between them. The CDR3 spans 15 residues. The CDR3 region is CASSEEGFSGNTIYF. In nucleotides, the CDR3 is TGTGCCAGCAGTGAAGAAGGGTTCTCTGGAAACACCATATATTTT.

The rearrangement uses TRBV2 and TRBJ1-1, with D possibly being TRBD1 (5 bases). The CDR3 has 15 amino acids. The V and J ends lost 6 bases and 0 bases respectively, with 14 bases between them. CDR1 and CDR2 (germline): SNHLY, FYNNEI. CDR3 nucleotide sequence: TGTGCCAGCAGGGCCCCCGGGGGGTTGAACACTGAAGCTTTCTTT. Protein sequence: CASRAPGGLNTEAFF.

V usage is TRBV4-2 and J usage is TRBJ2-1, with D possibly TRBD2 on 6 matching bases. The V and J ends lost 4 bases and 3 bases respectively, with 13 bases between them. CDR3 size: 15 residues. The germline CDR1 and CDR2 sequences are LGHNA and YNFKEQ. CDR3 bases: TGTGCCAGCAGCCCGCCCACCGGGAGCTACAATGAGCAGTTCTTC. As protein: CASSPPTGSYNEQFF.

J is TRBJ2-7 and V is TRBV10-2, with D perhaps matching TRBD2 (5 bases). This CDR3 contains 14 residues. V lost 3 bases to trimming and J lost 0 bases, with 9 bases between them. Germline V gives CDR1 WSHSY, CDR2 SAAADI. Here the CDR3 reads CASSDADSSYEQYF. DNA for the CDR3: TGCGCCAGCAGTGACGCGGACTCCTCCTACGAGCAGTACTTC.

This clone was counted a single time. J is TRBJ2-7 and V is TRBV28, with TRBD1 matching 7 bases. Losses at the gene ends were 2 bases for V and 2 bases for J; bases not matched to a gene: 6. The CDR3 runs to 15 residues. The germline gives CDR1 MDHEN, CDR2 SYDVKM. Here the CDR3 DNA reads TGTGCCAGCAGTTTAGGGACAGAAATCCCCTACGAGCAGTACTTC. This codes for CASSLGTEIPYEQYF.

This clone has only a few counts. The chain carries TRBV28 and TRBJ1-4, with TRBD1 as a possible D gene (6 bases). Trimming shortened V by 5 bases and J by 8 bases, and 21 bases separated the two germline ends. The germline V gene has CDR1 MDHEN and CDR2 SYDVKM. There are 16 residues in the CDR3. CDR3 sequence reads: CASSPADRKGGEKLFF. CDR3 in DNA: TGTGCCAGCAGTCCCGCTGACAGGAAGGGGGGGGAAAAACTGTTTTTT. The full variable domain, its missing parts supplied by reference TRBV28 and TRBJ1-4, is DVKVTQSSRYLVKRTGEKVFLECVQDMDHENMFWYRQDPGLGLRLIYFSYDVKMKEKGDIPEGYSVSREKKERFSLILESASTNQTSMYLCASSPADRKGGEKLFFGSGTQLSVL.

The rearrangement links TRBV30 to TRBJ1-2, with D hard to call. V lost 4 bases to trimming and J lost 9 bases, with 12 bases between them. Germline CDR1 reads GTSNPN; CDR2 reads SVGIG (reference sequence). The CDR3 totals 11 residues. The CDR3 bases are TGTGCCTGGATAACGAGCCTCCGCTACACCTTC. It specifies CAWITSLRYTF.

This chain uses TRBV6-6 with TRBJ1-6, with D possibly being TRBD1 (5 bases). Trimming cost V 3 bases and J 8 bases, with 17 bases left between them. Germline CDR1 is MNHNY and CDR2 is SVGAGI (reference sequence). This CDR3 has 16 residues. For the CDR3, the DNA is TGTGCCAGCAGTTATGATGTGGTTTGGGGGGATTCACCCCTCCACTTT. Residues: CASSYDVVWGDSPLHF.

The chain joins TRBV7-2 to TRBJ1-2; 7 bases are a match to TRBD1. The ends lost 2 bases at V and 5 bases at J; junction bases unmatched: 5. This CDR3 has 14 residues. Germline V gene lookup returns CDR1 SGHTA and CDR2 FQGNSA. This chain's CDR3 is CASSLRDSSYGYTF. Here the CDR3 DNA reads TGTGCCAGCAGCTTACGGGACAGCTCATATGGCTACACCTTC.

The V and J genes are TRBV7-9 and TRBJ2-5, with 13 bases identical to TRBD2. Per germline, CDR1 SEHNR and CDR2 FQNEAQ (reference sequence). CDR3 length equals 16 residues. After removal of 5 bases from V and 3 bases from J, the junction contained 6 bases not matched to a gene. CDR3 coding DNA: TGTGCCAGCAGCCGCACTAGCGGGGGGGTGGAAGAGACCCAGTACTTC. Its translation: CASSRTSGGVEETQYF.

This clone has a single count. The chain has TRBV9 and TRBJ1-1; no definite D call. Trimming shortened V by 0 bases and J by 5 bases, and 11 bases separated the two germline ends. The germline CDR1 and CDR2 sequences are SGDLS and YYNGEE. The CDR3 is made up of 14 amino acids. The CDR3 reads CASSVAPGLTEAFF. The CDR3 bases are TGTGCCAGCAGCGTAGCCCCGGGCTTAACTGAAGCTTTCTTT.

The rearrangement links TRBV11-2 to TRBJ1-1; D call uncertain. V shed 3 bases and J shed 8 bases, with 13 bases lying between them. The CDR3 is made up of 13 amino acids. In germline, CDR1 is SGHAT, CDR2 FQNNGV. CDR3 bases: TGTGCCAGCAGCTTCGGCGTTTTGTCAGAAGCTTTCTTT. It translates to CASSFGVLSEAFF.

Regarding this clone: Relative to the germline gene, one junction end is altered; a read error may explain this. V usage is TRBV5-6 and J usage is TRBJ1-2; 9 bases map to TRBD1. CDR1 and CDR2 from the germline V gene are SGHDT and YYEEEE. This CDR3 is 11 amino acids long. CDR3 amino acids: CASSSGQGMDF. CDR3 nucleotides: TGTGCCAGCAGCTCTGGACAGGGGATGGACTTC.

V is TRBV14 and J is TRBJ1-1; a weak D match, TRBD1 (6 bases). The CDR3 runs to 15 residues. The V and J ends lost 1 base and 5 bases respectively, with 14 bases between them. Germline assignment: CDR1 SGHDN and CDR2 FVKESK. CDR3 region: CASSQVPGAGTEAFF. The CDR3, as DNA: TGTGCCAGCAGCCAAGTCCCGGGGGCGGGTACTGAAGCTTTCTTT.

This chain links TRBV4-1 with TRBJ2-7, with D tentatively TRBD2 (6 bases). Trimming took 3 bases from V and 4 from J, leaving 19 bases between them. CDR1 MGHRA and CDR2 YSYEKL come from the germline V gene. This CDR3 is built from 16 residues. The CDR3 reads CASSQASVGGGYEQYF. The CDR3 DNA is TGCGCCAGCAGCCAGGCCTCCGTGGGGGGTGGGTACGAGCAGTACTTC.

The gene calls are TRBV6-5 and TRBJ1-2; 7 bases align to TRBD1. CDR1 is MNHEY and CDR2 is SVGAGI in the germline V gene. This CDR3 spans 12 amino acids. The trim removed 5 bases at V and 8 bases at J, leaving 5 bases unmatched. The CDR3 sequence: CASSTYRGGYTF. The CDR3 DNA reads as TGTGCCAGCAGTACCTACAGGGGCGGCTACACCTTC.

V usage is TRBV5-1 and J usage is TRBJ2-7, with D maybe TRBD2 (6 bases). Germline V gene data show CDR1 as SGHRS and CDR2 as YFSETQ. The V gene lost 1 base and the J gene lost 6 bases, with 11 bases spanning the gap. This CDR3 comprises 13 residues. CDR3 amino acids: CASSLTGVGEQYF. In nucleotides, the CDR3 is TGCGCCAGCAGCTTGACGGGGGTAGGCGAGCAGTACTTC.